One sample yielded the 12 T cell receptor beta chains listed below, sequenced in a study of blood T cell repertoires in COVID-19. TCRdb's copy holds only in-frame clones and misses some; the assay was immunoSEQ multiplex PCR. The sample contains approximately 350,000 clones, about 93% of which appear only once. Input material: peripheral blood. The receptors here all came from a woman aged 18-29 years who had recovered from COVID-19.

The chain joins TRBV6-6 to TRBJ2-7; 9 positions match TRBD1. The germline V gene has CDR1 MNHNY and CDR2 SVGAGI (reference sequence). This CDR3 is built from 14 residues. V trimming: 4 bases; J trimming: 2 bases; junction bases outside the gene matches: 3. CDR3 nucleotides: TGTGCCAGCAGTTCGACAGGGGGAACCTACGAGCAGTACGTC. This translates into CASSSTGGTYEQYV.

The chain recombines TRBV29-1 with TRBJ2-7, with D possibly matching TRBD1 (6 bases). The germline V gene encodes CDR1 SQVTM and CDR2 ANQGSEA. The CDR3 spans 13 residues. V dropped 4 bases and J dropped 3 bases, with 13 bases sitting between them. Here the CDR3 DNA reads TGCAGCGTTGTTAAGGACAGACACTACGAGCAGTACGTC. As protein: CSVVKDRHYEQYV.

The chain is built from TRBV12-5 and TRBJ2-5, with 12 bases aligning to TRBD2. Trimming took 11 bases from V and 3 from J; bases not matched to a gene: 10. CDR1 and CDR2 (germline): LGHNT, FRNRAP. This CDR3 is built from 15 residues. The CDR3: CASGDPSGREETQYF. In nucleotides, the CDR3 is TGTGCTTCCGGCGATCCTAGCGGGAGGGAAGAGACCCAGTACTTC.

The chain's CDR3 is CASTLGGYTF. CDR3 nucleotides: TGTGCCAGCACGCTGGGCGGCTACACCTTC. This chain uses TRBV12-3 or TRBV12-4 with TRBJ1-2; D unclear. This CDR3 comprises 10 residues. The V end lost 7 bases, the J end lost 8 bases, and 8 bases lay between the germline ends.

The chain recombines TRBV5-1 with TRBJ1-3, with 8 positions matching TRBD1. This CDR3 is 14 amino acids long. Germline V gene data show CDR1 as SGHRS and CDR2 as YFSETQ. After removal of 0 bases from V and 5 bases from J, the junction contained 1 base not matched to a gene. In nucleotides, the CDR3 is TGCGCCAGCAGCTTGGACAGGGGGAGAAACACCATATATTTT. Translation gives CASSLDRGRNTIYF. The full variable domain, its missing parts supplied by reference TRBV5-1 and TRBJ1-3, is KAGVTQTPRYLIKTRGQQVTLSCSPISGHRSVSWYQQTPGQGLQFLFEYFSETQRNKGNFPGRFSGRQFSNSRSEMNVSTLELGDSALYLCASSLDRGRNTIYFGEGSWLTVV.

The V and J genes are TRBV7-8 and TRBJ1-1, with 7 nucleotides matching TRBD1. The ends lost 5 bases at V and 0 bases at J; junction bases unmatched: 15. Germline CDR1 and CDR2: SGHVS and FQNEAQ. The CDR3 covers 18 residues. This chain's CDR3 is CASSPQGGGLGVNTEAFF. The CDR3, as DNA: TGTGCCAGCAGCCCGCAGGGGGGTGGTCTGGGGGTGAACACTGAAGCTTTCTTT.

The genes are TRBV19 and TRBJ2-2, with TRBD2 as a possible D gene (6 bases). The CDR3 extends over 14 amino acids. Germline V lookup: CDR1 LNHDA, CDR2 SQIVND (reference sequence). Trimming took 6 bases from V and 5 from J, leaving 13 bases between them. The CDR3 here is CASRGNGGTGELFF. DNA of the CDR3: TGTGCCAGTAGAGGGAACGGAGGGACCGGGGAGCTGTTTTTT. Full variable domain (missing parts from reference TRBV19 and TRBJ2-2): DGGITQSPKYLFRKEGQNVTLSCEQNLNHDAMYWYRQDPGQGLRLIYYSQIVNDFQKGDIAEGYSVSREKKESFPLTVTSAQKNPTAFYLCASRGNGGTGELFFGEGSRLTVL.

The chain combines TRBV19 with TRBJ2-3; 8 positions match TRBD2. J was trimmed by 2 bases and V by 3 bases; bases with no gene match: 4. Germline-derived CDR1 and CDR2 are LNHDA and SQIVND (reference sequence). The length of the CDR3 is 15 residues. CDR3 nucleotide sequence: TGTGCCAGTAGTATTCCCGGGAGGGCCACAGATACGCAGTATTTT. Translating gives CASSIPGRATDTQYF.

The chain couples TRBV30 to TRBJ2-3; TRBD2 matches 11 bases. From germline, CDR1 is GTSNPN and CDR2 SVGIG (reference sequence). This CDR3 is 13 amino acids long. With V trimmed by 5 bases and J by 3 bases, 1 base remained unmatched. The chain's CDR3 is CAWASGRTDTQYF. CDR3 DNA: TGTGCCTGGGCTAGCGGGAGGACAGATACGCAGTATTTT.

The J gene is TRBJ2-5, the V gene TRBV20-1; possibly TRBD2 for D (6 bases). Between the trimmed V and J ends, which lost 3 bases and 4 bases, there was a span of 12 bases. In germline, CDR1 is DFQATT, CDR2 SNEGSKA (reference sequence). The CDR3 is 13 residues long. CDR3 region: CSASWRERETQYF. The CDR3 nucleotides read TGCAGTGCTAGTTGGAGGGAGCGAGAGACCCAGTACTTC.

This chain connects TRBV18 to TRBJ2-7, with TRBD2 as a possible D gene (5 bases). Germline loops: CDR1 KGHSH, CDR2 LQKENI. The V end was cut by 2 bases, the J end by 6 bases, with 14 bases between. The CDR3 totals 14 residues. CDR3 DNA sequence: TGTGCCAGCTCACCAGCGGCCTATCGGGGCGAGCAGTACGTC. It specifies CASSPAAYRGEQYV.

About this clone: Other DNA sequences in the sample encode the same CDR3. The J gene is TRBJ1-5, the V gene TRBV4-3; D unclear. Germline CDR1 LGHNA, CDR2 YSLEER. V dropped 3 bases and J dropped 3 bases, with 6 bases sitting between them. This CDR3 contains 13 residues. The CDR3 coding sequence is TGCGCCAGCAGCCAGGGAGTCAATCAGCCCCAGCATTTT. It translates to CASSQGVNQPQHF.